The clone carrying this TCR beta chain was counted only a few times. Germline V gene lookup returns CDR1 DFQATT and CDR2 SNEGSKA (reference sequence). CDR3 size: 12 residues. V shed 1 base and J shed 7 bases, with 11 bases lying between them. The source material, RNA transcripts, was used to amplify TCR beta CDR3 regions. Primed by the HTBI set, a first-round RT-PCR was run on the TCR CDR3. TCRdb reprocessed the multiplex PCR reads with MiXCR, giving one entry per CDR3 protein. The profile covers around 700,000 distinct CDR3 sequences, with 18% appearing a single time and approximately 15% taken by the ten largest. The data derive from a study of T cells in Graves' hyperthyroidism and ophthalmopathy.

The chain recombines TRBV20-1 with TRBJ2-7; D might be TRBD1 (7 bases). The receptor's source is a woman in her forties or fifties with Graves' hyperthyroidism that later progressed to Graves' ophthalmopathy. Sequenced input: blood. The CDR3 region has the DNA TGCAGTGCTAGAGTGGCAGGGGGGGAGCAGTACTTC. Translating gives CSARVAGGEQYF.